One sample yielded the 30 T cell receptor beta chains listed below, sequenced in a study of beta chain features in type 1 diabetes. Broader study findings: Shortening that was moderate but significant affected the TCRB CDR3s of Type 1 diabetes patients in all four CD4+ subsets.

cDNA synthesis used the whole RNA isolate, giving expressed TCRB sequences. TCRdb's table, derived via immunoSEQ multiplex PCR, lists solely in-frame clones and lacks some. The profile shows over 150,000 clones, almost 8% of them singletons. Their cognate antigens are unknown. The sequencing input was central memory CD4+ T cells from blood. The source of these receptors is a man between 18 and 29 years old with type 1 diabetes.

The CDR3 sequence: CASSPPQGGTDTQYF. The CDR3 region has the DNA TGTGCCAGCAGCCCCCCCCAGGGGGGCACAGATACGCAGTATTTT. The J gene is TRBJ2-3, the V gene TRBV7-2, with 7 bases aligning to TRBD1. CDR1 and CDR2 from the germline V gene are SGHTA and FQGNSA. Unmatched junction bases numbered 6, after V lost 5 bases and J lost 1 base. The CDR3 spans 15 residues.

The chain carries TRBV30 and TRBJ1-1; D gene ambiguous. CDR3 length: 13 amino acids. Trimming cost V 0 bases and J 3 bases, with 8 bases left between them. Germline values: CDR1 GTSNPN, CDR2 SVGIG (reference sequence). In nucleotides, the CDR3 is TGTGCCTGGAGTGTCGGGGTGGACACTGAAGCTTTCTTT. It translates to CAWSVGVDTEAFF.

This clone came up a few times. The chain couples TRBV30 to TRBJ1-3; 9 bases are a match to TRBD1. The V gene's germline CDR1 is GTSNPN and CDR2 SVGIG (reference sequence). This CDR3 has 13 amino acids. The junction had 6 bases not matched to a gene; V was cut back by 8 bases and J by 4 bases. The CDR3 DNA reads as TGTGCCGGACACAGGGGGCGAGGAAACACCATATATTTT. Encoded protein: CAGHRGRGNTIYF.

Only a few counts were recorded for this clone. The V and J genes are TRBV25-1 and TRBJ2-2; D might be TRBD2 (6 bases). The CDR3 totals 16 residues. Between the trimmed V and J ends, which lost 1 base and 2 bases, there was a span of 11 bases. CDR1 MGHDK and CDR2 SYGVNS come from the germline V gene. Here the CDR3 reads CASSEWKEGNTGELFF. Written as DNA, the CDR3 is TGTGCCAGCAGTGAATGGAAGGAGGGTAACACCGGGGAGCTGTTTTTT. Full variable domain (remainder filled in from reference TRBV25-1 and TRBJ2-2): EADIYQTPRYLVIGTGKKITLECSQTMGHDKMYWYQQDPGMELHLIHYSYGVNSTEKGDLSSESTVSRIRTEHFPLTLESARPSHTSQYLCASSEWKEGNTGELFFGEGSRLTVL.

V and J are TRBV2 and TRBJ2-5; the match to TRBD2 covers 9 bases. The V and J ends lost 5 bases and 5 bases, in that order; junction bases with no gene match: 3. Germline values: CDR1 SNHLY, CDR2 FYNNEI. This CDR3 is built from 13 residues. The CDR3 region is CASSSGRWETQYF. CDR3 nucleotide sequence: TGTGCCAGCAGTAGCGGGAGGTGGGAGACCCAGTACTTC. Complete variable domain (other parts from reference TRBV2 and TRBJ2-5): EPEVTQTPSHQVTQMGQEVILRCVPISNHLYFYWYRQILGQKVEFLVSFYNNEISEKSEIFDDQFSVERPDGSNFTLKIRSTKLEDSAMYFCASSSGRWETQYFGPGTRLLVL.

This clone has a count of ten or more. V is TRBV5-1 and J is TRBJ2-2; unclear D gene. CDR3 length: 13 residues. Germline V gives CDR1 SGHRS, CDR2 YFSETQ. Trimming removed 0 bases from V and 7 bases from J, with 7 bases in between. The CDR3 loop is CASSLVTDGELFF. The CDR3 nucleotides are TGCGCCAGCAGCTTGGTCACAGACGGGGAGCTGTTTTTT.

This clone has only a few counts. For the CDR3, the DNA is TGTGCCAGCAGCCTACGACTAGCGGGGGACCTCTACGAGCAGTACTTC. Encoded protein: CASSLRLAGDLYEQYF. The gene calls are TRBV6-6 and TRBJ2-7; TRBD2 matches 12 bases. The V and J ends lost 6 bases and 3 bases, in that order; junction bases with no gene match: 9. The CDR3 totals 16 residues. The germline gives CDR1 MNHNY, CDR2 SVGAGI (reference sequence).

V and J are TRBV30 and TRBJ1-6, with D unclear. The CDR3 sequence is 15 residues long. V lost 0 bases to trimming and J lost 0 bases, with 6 bases between them. The germline V gene encodes CDR1 GTSNPN and CDR2 SVGIG (reference sequence). The chain's CDR3 is CAWSVGSSYNSPLHF. DNA of the CDR3: TGTGCCTGGAGTGTAGGGAGCTCCTATAATTCACCCCTCCACTTT.

The table lists this clone with a few counts. V is TRBV4-1 and J is TRBJ1-5; the D is unclear. The CDR3 is made up of 17 amino acids. The germline V gene has CDR1 MGHRA and CDR2 YSYEKL. The V and J ends lost 0 bases and 2 bases respectively, with 14 bases between them. CDR3 region: CASSQEGWEAGNQPQHF. Here the CDR3 DNA reads TGCGCCAGCAGCCAAGAAGGGTGGGAGGCGGGCAATCAGCCCCAGCATTTT.

This clone was recorded a few times. The chain uses TRBV7-2 and TRBJ1-5, with D possibly being TRBD1 (5 bases). The V and J ends lost 5 bases and 5 bases respectively, with 10 bases between them. The CDR3 has 13 amino acids. Germline CDR1 and CDR2: SGHTA and FQGNSA. CDR3 sequence (DNA): TGTGCCAGCAGCCCCCAGGGATATCAGCCCCAGCATTTT. It codes for CASSPQGYQPQHF.

This clone was recorded at least ten times. The chain recombines TRBV5-1 with TRBJ2-3; TRBD1 might be the D (5 bases). The ends were cut back, 0 bases at V and 4 bases at J, with 12 bases in the middle. Germline loops: CDR1 SGHRS, CDR2 YFSETQ. The CDR3 sequence is 15 residues long. The CDR3 region has the DNA TGCGCCAGCAGCTTGGGACAGACGCCGGCAGATACGCAGTATTTT. It is translated as CASSLGQTPADTQYF.

This chain joins TRBV28 and TRBJ2-7; 14 bases agree with TRBD2. V lost 6 bases, J lost 4 bases, and 5 bases stayed unmatched. CDR1 and CDR2 from the germline V gene are MDHEN and SYDVKM. The CDR3 runs 15 residues. The CDR3 bases are TGTGCCAGCAGCCCCGGGACTAGCGGGAGATACGAGCAGTACTTC. It codes for CASSPGTSGRYEQYF.

This clone turned up a few times. Other DNA sequences in the sample encode the same CDR3. The chain recombines TRBV18 with TRBJ2-3, with 9 bases lining up with TRBD2. Looked up from germline, CDR1 is KGHSH and CDR2 is LQKENI. V lost 3 bases to trimming and J lost 0 bases; unmatched junction nucleotides: 1. This CDR3 is built from 15 residues. Here the CDR3 DNA reads TGTGCCAGCTCACCTACTAGCGGGAGCACAGATACGCAGTATTTT. Protein: CASSPTSGSTDTQYF.

The chain employs TRBV7-2 and TRBJ2-3; D not certain. The germline V and J ends were trimmed by 3 bases and 6 bases, with 10 bases remaining between them. Looked up from germline, CDR1 is SGHTA and CDR2 is FQGNSA. The CDR3 runs 13 residues. Here the CDR3 reads CASSFGPLDTQYF. The DNA for the CDR3 is TGTGCCAGCAGCTTTGGCCCCCTTGATACGCAGTATTTT.

The V call is TRBV5-1, the J call TRBJ1-1; the match to TRBD1 covers 7 bases. Germline CDR1 and CDR2: SGHRS and YFSETQ. There are 14 residues in the CDR3. V lost 5 bases to trimming and J lost 5 bases; unmatched junction nucleotides: 9. CDR3 bases: TGCGCCAGCAGTTTTGAGGACAGGCGTACTGAAGCTTTCTTT. Amino acid sequence: CASSFEDRRTEAFF. The whole variable domain, remainder taken from reference TRBV5-1 and TRBJ1-1, is KAGVTQTPRYLIKTRGQQVTLSCSPISGHRSVSWYQQTPGQGLQFLFEYFSETQRNKGNFPGRFSGRQFSNSRSEMNVSTLELGDSALYLCASSFEDRRTEAFFGQGTRLTVV.

The genes are TRBV28 and TRBJ1-2; TRBD1 agrees at 7 bases. Germline CDR1 reads MDHEN; CDR2 reads SYDVKM. V lost 7 bases and J lost 5; bases outside the gene matches: 10. The CDR3 has 14 amino acids. The CDR3 sequence is CASTRGTALYGYTF. CDR3 coding DNA: TGTGCCAGCACAAGAGGGACAGCCTTATATGGCTACACCTTC.

This clone came up a few times. The chain combines TRBV4-2 with TRBJ2-1, with 10 bases aligning to TRBD1. CDR3 length: 15 amino acids. J lost 4 bases, V lost 1 base, and 1 base had no gene match. Looked up from germline, CDR1 is LGHNA and CDR2 is YNFKEQ. In DNA form, the CDR3 reads TGTGCCAGCAGCCAAGGACAGGGGGCTTACAATGAGCAGTTCTTC. It is translated as CASSQGQGAYNEQFF.

V gene TRBV6-1 combines with J gene TRBJ1-1; possibly TRBD1 for D (5 bases). Trimming cost V 4 bases and J 3 bases, with 12 bases left between them. The length of the CDR3 is 14 residues. The germline V gene has CDR1 MNHNS and CDR2 SASEGT. Here the CDR3 DNA reads TGTGCCAGCAGTGCCCTCAGGGTGGACACTGAAGCTTTCTTT. It translates to CASSALRVDTEAFF.

V and J are TRBV18 and TRBJ2-1; possible D gene TRBD1, 6 bases. Per germline, CDR1 KGHSH and CDR2 LQKENI. This CDR3 has 15 residues. Trimming shortened V by 2 bases and J by 6 bases, and 14 bases separated the two germline ends. The CDR3 spells CASSPVLRGSNEQFF. Here the CDR3 DNA reads TGTGCCAGCTCACCAGTATTAAGGGGGTCCAATGAGCAGTTCTTC. The full variable domain, in which reference TRBV18 and TRBJ2-1 provide the parts outside the CDR3, is NAGVMQNPRHLVRRRGQEARLRCSPMKGHSHVYWYRQLPEEGLKFMVYLQKENIIDESGMPKERFSAEFPKEGPSILRIQQVVRGDSAAYFCASSPVLRGSNEQFFGPGTRLTVL.

In its sample, this clone was seen a few times. This sample includes further DNA sequences coding for the same CDR3. The chain recombines TRBV7-9 with TRBJ1-4, with 8 bases identical to TRBD1. Germline V CDR1 and CDR2: SEHNR, FQNEAQ (reference sequence). The CDR3 totals 14 residues. The V segment lost 4 bases and the J segment 4 bases; nucleotides outside the gene matches: 2. The CDR3 spells CASSSGQGNEKLFF. CDR3 sequence (DNA): TGTGCCAGCAGCTCCGGACAGGGTAATGAAAAACTGTTTTTT.

The V call is TRBV10-3, the J call TRBJ2-7; 7 bases are a match to TRBD2. J lost 6 bases, V lost 2 bases, and 7 bases had no gene match. The CDR3 runs to 14 residues. From germline, CDR1 is ENHRY and CDR2 SYGVKD. CDR3 residues: CAISEVREGSEQYF. The CDR3 nucleotides read TGTGCCATCAGTGAGGTGAGGGAGGGGTCCGAGCAGTACTTC.

The chain combines TRBV5-1 with TRBJ2-7; 8 bases map to TRBD1. Trimming removed 7 bases from V and 5 bases from J; junction bases left unmatched: 14. This CDR3 is 15 amino acids long. Looked up from germline, CDR1 is SGHRS and CDR2 is YFSETQ. Here the CDR3 reads CASHQITGGVDEQYF. CDR3 nucleotides: TGCGCCAGCCACCAAATCACAGGGGGTGTCGACGAGCAGTACTTC.

The chain is built from TRBV29-1 and TRBJ2-5; 10 bases agree with TRBD2. The CDR3 has 15 amino acids. Per germline, CDR1 SQVTM and CDR2 ANQGSEA. J gave up 5 bases and V 5 bases, and 11 bases lay outside the gene matches. The CDR3 loop reads CSVRRIAGGWETQYF. The CDR3 coding sequence is TGCAGCGTTAGGAGAATAGCGGGAGGATGGGAGACCCAGTACTTC.

A few counts support this clone. V is TRBV19 and J is TRBJ1-2; 8 bases agree with TRBD1. CDR1 is LNHDA and CDR2 is SQIVND in the germline V gene (reference sequence). This CDR3 region has 13 residues. After removal of 4 bases from V and 8 bases from J, the junction contained 6 bases not matched to a gene. The CDR3 coding sequence is TGTGCCAGTAGTACGACAGGGGATCTCGGCTACACCTTC. It translates to CASSTTGDLGYTF.

The CDR3 region is CASSLRTSSYNEQFF. The CDR3 DNA is TGTGCCAGCAGCTTACGGACTAGCTCCTACAATGAGCAGTTCTTC. The chain employs TRBV11-2 and TRBJ2-1; 7 nucleotides agree with TRBD2. V lost 2 bases, J lost 0 bases, and 1 base stayed unmatched. The CDR3 contains 15 residues. Per germline, CDR1 SGHAT and CDR2 FQNNGV.

The J gene is TRBJ2-1, the V gene TRBV4-2; weak D call: TRBD1 (6 bases). Trimming removed 0 bases at V and 1 base at J, with 10 bases between. Germline V CDR1 and CDR2: LGHNA, YNFKEQ. There are 16 residues in the CDR3. The CDR3 loop is CASSQEYRESYNEQFF. CDR3 in DNA: TGTGCCAGCAGCCAAGAGTACAGGGAGTCCTACAATGAGCAGTTCTTC.

This clone has a handful of counts. The chain couples TRBV18 to TRBJ2-7; 7 positions match TRBD1. The CDR3 consists of 14 residues. The V and J ends lost 4 bases and 3 bases, in that order; junction bases with no gene match: 6. The germline gives CDR1 KGHSH, CDR2 LQKENI. The CDR3 sequence: CASSLGTANYEQYF. CDR3 nucleotides: TGTGCCAGCTCACTTGGGACAGCGAACTACGAGCAGTACTTC.

This clone showed up just a few times. The chain has TRBV5-1 and TRBJ1-1, with 7 nucleotides matching TRBD1. Unmatched junction bases numbered 4, after V lost 6 bases and J lost 2 bases. The CDR3 extends over 13 amino acids. CDR1 and CDR2 (germline): SGHRS, YFSETQ. The DNA of the CDR3 is TGCGCCAGCAACAGGGGCTTAAACACTGAAGCTTTCTTT. Residues: CASNRGLNTEAFF.

The genes are TRBV5-4 and TRBJ2-1; tentatively, D is TRBD2 (7 bases). Germline V gene sequence: CDR1 SGHNT, CDR2 YYREEE (reference sequence). V was trimmed by 1 base and J by 8 bases, leaving 13 bases between them. This CDR3 is 14 amino acids long. This CDR3 is CASSLRGGGDEQFF. For the CDR3, the DNA is TGTGCCAGCAGCTTGAGGGGGGGCGGCGATGAGCAGTTCTTC.

This clone was seen more than once but under ten times. This chain connects TRBV10-1 to TRBJ2-1; 13 positions match TRBD2. V gave up 2 bases and J gave up 2 bases; unmatched junction bases: 0. Germline lookup yields CDR1 WNHNN and CDR2 SYGVQD (reference sequence). The CDR3 runs to 16 residues. The CDR3 loop reads CASSEGLAGAYNEQFF. The DNA of the CDR3 is TGCGCCAGCAGTGAGGGACTAGCGGGGGCCTACAATGAGCAGTTCTTC.